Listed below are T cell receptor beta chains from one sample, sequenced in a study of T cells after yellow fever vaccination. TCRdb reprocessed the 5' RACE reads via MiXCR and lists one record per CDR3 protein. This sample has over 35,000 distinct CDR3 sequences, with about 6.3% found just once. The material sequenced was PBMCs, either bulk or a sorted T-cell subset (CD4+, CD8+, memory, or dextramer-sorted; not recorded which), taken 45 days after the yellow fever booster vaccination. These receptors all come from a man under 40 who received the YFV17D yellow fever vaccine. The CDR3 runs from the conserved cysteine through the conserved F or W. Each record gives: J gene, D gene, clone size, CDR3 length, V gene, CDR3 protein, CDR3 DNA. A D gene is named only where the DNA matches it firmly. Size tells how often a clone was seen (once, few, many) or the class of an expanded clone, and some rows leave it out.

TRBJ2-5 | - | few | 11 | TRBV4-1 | CASSQEETQYF | TGCGCCAGCAGCCAAGAAGAGACCCAGTACTTC
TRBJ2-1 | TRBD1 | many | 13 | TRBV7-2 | CASSLETGTAPFF | TGTGCCAGCAGCTTAGAGACCGGGACAGCACCGTTCTTC
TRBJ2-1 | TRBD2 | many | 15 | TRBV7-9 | CASSLGTSGSNEQFF | TGTGCCAGCAGCCTCGGGACTAGCGGGAGTAATGAGCAGTTCTTC
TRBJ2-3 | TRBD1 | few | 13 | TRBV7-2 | CASSLNRGDTQYF | TGTGCCAGCAGCTTAAACAGGGGCGATACGCAGTATTTT
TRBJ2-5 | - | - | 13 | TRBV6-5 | CASSYWGGETQYF | TGTGCCAGCAGTTATTGGGGTGGGGAGACCCAGTACTTC
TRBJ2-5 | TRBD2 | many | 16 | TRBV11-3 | CASSSGTSGFQETQYF | TGTGCCAGCAGTTCCGGGACTAGCGGGTTTCAAGAGACCCAGTACTTC
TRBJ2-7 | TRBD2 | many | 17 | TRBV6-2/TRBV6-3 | CASSPPTSGRALNEQYF | TGTGCCAGCAGTCCCCCCACTAGCGGGAGGGCCCTAAACGAGCAGTACTTC
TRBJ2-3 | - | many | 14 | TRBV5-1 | CASSLADSTDTQYF | TGCGCCAGCAGCTTGGCGGACAGCACAGATACGCAGTATTTT
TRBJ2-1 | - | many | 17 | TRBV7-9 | CASSLGQGLSSYNEQFF | TGTGCCAGCAGCTTAGGCCAGGGGCTAAGCTCCTACAATGAGCAGTTCTTC
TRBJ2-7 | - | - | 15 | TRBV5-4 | CASSLGAYGSYEQYF | TGTGCCAGCAGCTTGGGGGCTTATGGATCCTACGAGCAGTACTTC
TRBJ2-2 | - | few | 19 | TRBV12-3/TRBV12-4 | CASKPSLAAQGRPTGELFF | TGTGCCAGCAAGCCTAGTTTAGCCGCGCAGGGTAGGCCCACCGGGGAGCTGTTTTTT
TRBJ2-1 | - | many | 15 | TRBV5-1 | CASSLSLGSANTRFF | TGCGCCAGCAGCCTCTCACTAGGTTCAGCCAACACCCGGTTCTTC
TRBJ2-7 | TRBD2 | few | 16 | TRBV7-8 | CASSPPWVSGYFEQYF | TGTGCCAGCAGCCCCCCATGGGTTAGCGGGTACTTCGAGCAGTACTTC
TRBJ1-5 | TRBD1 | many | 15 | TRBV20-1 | CSARQGAFSNQPQHF | TGCAGTGCAAGACAGGGGGCATTTAGCAATCAGCCCCAGCATTTT
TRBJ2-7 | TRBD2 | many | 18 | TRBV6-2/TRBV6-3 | CASRGHGLAGGGPYEQYF | TGTGCCAGCAGGGGACATGGACTAGCGGGAGGAGGACCCTACGAGCAGTACTTC
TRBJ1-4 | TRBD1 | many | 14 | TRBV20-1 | CSAGRTGGNEKLFF | TGCAGTGCTGGAAGGACAGGGGGTAATGAAAAACTGTTTTTT
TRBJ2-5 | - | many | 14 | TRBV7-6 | CASSLVIGGETQYF | TGTGCCAGCAGCTTAGTAATCGGTGGAGAGACCCAGTACTTC
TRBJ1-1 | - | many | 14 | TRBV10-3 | CAISAFGGNTEAFF | TGTGCCATCAGTGCCTTTGGCGGTAACACTGAAGCTTTCTTT
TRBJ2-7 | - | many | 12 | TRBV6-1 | CASGGQLMPQYF | TGTGCCAGCGGAGGACAATTAATGCCGCAGTACTTC
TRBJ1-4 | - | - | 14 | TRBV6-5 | CASRWGNQGEKLFF | TGTGCCAGCAGATGGGGGAACCAAGGTGAAAAACTGTTTTTT
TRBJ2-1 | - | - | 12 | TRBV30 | CAWKQDGNEQFF | TGTGCCTGGAAACAAGACGGCAATGAGCAGTTCTTC
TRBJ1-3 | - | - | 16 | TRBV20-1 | CSARDEGTGWGNTIYF | TGCAGTGCTAGGGATGAGGGGACCGGATGGGGAAACACCATATATTTT
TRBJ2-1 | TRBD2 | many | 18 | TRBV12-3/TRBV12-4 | CASSFGLAGGPRYNEQFF | TGTGCCAGCAGTTTTGGACTAGCGGGAGGGCCTCGGTACAATGAGCAGTTCTTC
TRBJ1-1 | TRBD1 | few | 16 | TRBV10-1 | CASSPGTGTMNTEAFF | TGCGCCAGCAGCCCCGGGACAGGGACGATGAACACTGAAGCTTTCTTT
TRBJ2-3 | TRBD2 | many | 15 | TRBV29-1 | CSVAGGAGADDTQYF | TGCAGCGTTGCGGGGGGGGCAGGGGCGGACGATACGCAGTATTTT
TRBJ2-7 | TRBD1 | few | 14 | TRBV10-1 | CASSEGTGTYEQYF | TGCGCCAGCAGTGAGGGGACAGGTACTTACGAGCAGTACTTC
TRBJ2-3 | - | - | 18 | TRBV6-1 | CASSREGTTPTATDTQYF | TGTGCCAGCAGTCGTGAGGGGACAACCCCGACCGCTACAGATACGCAGTATTTT
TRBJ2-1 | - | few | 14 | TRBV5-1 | CASSLGAEYNEQFF | TGCGCCAGCAGCTTGGGGGCCGAATACAATGAGCAGTTCTTC
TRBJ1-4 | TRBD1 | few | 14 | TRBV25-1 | CASSDPTGGYKLFF | TGTGCCAGCAGTGACCCGACAGGGGGCTACAAACTGTTTTTT
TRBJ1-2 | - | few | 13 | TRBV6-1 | CASRQRTVYGYTF | TGTGCCAGCAGACAACGGACAGTCTATGGCTACACCTTC
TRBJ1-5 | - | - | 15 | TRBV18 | CASSPTRQSNQPQHF | TGTGCCAGCTCACCAACCAGACAGAGCAATCAGCCCCAGCATTTT
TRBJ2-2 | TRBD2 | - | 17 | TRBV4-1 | CASSQLWLAGDTGELFF | TGCGCCAGCAGCCAATTGTGGCTAGCGGGAGACACCGGGGAGCTGTTTTTT
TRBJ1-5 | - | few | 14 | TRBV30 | CAWSVRSRAQPQHF | TGTGCCTGGAGTGTACGAAGCAGGGCACAGCCCCAGCATTTT
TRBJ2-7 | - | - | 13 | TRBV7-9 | CASSFSPRGEQYF | TGTGCCAGCAGCTTCTCCCCGCGAGGCGAGCAGTACTTC
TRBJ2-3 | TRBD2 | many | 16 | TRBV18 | CASSPIFAGDTDTQYF | TGTGCCAGCTCACCAATTTTTGCGGGAGACACAGATACGCAGTATTTT
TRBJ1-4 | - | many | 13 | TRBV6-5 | CASSYSGYEKLFF | TGTGCCAGCAGTTACTCCGGCTATGAAAAACTGTTTTTT
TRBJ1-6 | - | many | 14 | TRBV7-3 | CASSLQGGGSPLHF | TGTGCCAGCAGCCTCCAGGGCGGGGGTTCACCCCTCCACTTT
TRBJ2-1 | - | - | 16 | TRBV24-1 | CATSANRQLPPNEQFF | TGTGCCACCAGTGCAAACCGGCAATTGCCTCCCAATGAGCAGTTCTTC
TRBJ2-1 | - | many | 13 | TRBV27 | CASSSNSRNEQFF | TGTGCCAGCAGTTCAAATAGCCGCAATGAGCAGTTCTTC
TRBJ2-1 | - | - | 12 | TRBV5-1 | CASSLALDEQFF | TGCGCCAGCAGCTTGGCCTTGGATGAGCAGTTCTTC
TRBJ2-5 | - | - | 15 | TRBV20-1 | CSAPRVGDFQETQYF | TGCAGTGCTCCGCGCGTGGGGGACTTCCAAGAGACCCAGTACTTC